This is a list of T cell receptor beta chains from one sample in a study of shared clonotypes between healthy human individuals. Data came from immunoSEQ multiplex PCR; TCRdb stores just in-frame clones and leaves some out. This table holds about 800,000 clones, around 96% found once. The sequencing input was naive CD8+ T cells sorted from blood. These receptors all stem from a man younger than 45 in good health. The CDR3 runs from the conserved cysteine through the conserved F or W. A D gene is named only where the DNA matches it firmly.

15	TRBD1	TRBV6-6	TRBJ2-1	TGTGCCAGCAGTTACTCGGACAGGGATAGTGATGAGCAGTTCTTC	CASSYSDRDSDEQFF
13	NA	TRBV9	TRBJ1-1	TGTGCCAGCAGCGTTGGGGGCTCCACCGAGGCTTTCTTT	CASSVGGSTEAFF
15	NA	TRBV19	TRBJ1-5	TGTGCCAGTAGCCTCCGGGATTTGGGCAATCAGCCCCAGCATTTT	CASSLRDLGNQPQHF
15	NA	TRBV7-8	TRBJ1-2	TGTGCCAGCAGCCCCCACACTACCAGAAACTATGGCTACACCTTC	CASSPHTTRNYGYTF
15	NA	TRBV10-1	TRBJ2-1	TGCGCCAGCAGTGAATGGGGGTTTGATCTCAATGAGCAGTTCTTC	CASSEWGFDLNEQFF
13	TRBD1	TRBV27	TRBJ1-5	TGTGCCAGCGGACAGGGGACCAATCAGCCCCAGCATTTT	CASGQGTNQPQHF
12	NA	TRBV19	TRBJ2-2	TGTGCCAGTAGGGAGCAAGCCGGGGAGCTGTTTTTT	CASREQAGELFF
10	NA	TRBV6-1	TRBJ2-1	TGCCGGGTCTCCTACAATGAGCAGTTCTTC	CRVSYNEQFF
15	TRBD2	TRBV7-2	TRBJ2-7	TGTGCCAGCAGCGCGACTAGCGGGAGGGCCGTCGAGCAGTACTTC	CASSATSGRAVEQYF
14	NA	TRBV6-5	TRBJ2-7	TGTGCCAGCAGTTACTCTCATCCGTCCTACGAGCAGTACTTC	CASSYSHPSYEQYF
14	NA	TRBV7-8	TRBJ2-7	TGTGCCAGCAGCCCCGACAGGTCCTTCTACGAGCAGTACTTC	CASSPDRSFYEQYF
17	TRBD2	TRBV14	TRBJ2-1	TGTGCCAGCAGCCAAGATCCCCGGACTAGCGGGAGAAATGAGCAGTTCTTC	CASSQDPRTSGRNEQFF
12	NA	TRBV5-5	TRBJ1-4	TGTGCCAGCGGTGAATCGCACGAAAAACTGTTTTTT	CASGESHEKLFF
11	NA	TRBV7-2	TRBJ2-1	TGTGCCAGCAGCTCGACGGGGGAGCAGTTCTTC	CASSSTGEQFF
11	NA	TRBV9	TRBJ2-7	TGTGCCAGCAGCAACGGCCACGAGCAGTACTTC	CASSNGHEQYF